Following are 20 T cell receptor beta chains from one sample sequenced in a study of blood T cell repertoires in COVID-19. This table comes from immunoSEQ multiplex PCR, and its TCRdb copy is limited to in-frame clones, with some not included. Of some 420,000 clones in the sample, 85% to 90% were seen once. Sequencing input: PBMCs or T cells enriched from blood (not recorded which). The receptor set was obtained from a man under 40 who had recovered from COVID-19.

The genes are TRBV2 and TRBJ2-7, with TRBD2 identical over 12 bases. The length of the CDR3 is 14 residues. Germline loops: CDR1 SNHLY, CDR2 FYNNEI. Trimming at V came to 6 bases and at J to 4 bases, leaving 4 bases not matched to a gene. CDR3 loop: CASRVTSGSYEQYF. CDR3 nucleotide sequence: TGTGCCAGCAGGGTGACTAGCGGGAGTTACGAGCAGTACTTC. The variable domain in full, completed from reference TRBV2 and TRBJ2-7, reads EPEVTQTPSHQVTQMGQEVILRCVPISNHLYFYWYRQILGQKVEFLVSFYNNEISEKSEIFDDQFSVERPDGSNFTLKIRSTKLEDSAMYFCASRVTSGSYEQYFGPGTRLTVT.

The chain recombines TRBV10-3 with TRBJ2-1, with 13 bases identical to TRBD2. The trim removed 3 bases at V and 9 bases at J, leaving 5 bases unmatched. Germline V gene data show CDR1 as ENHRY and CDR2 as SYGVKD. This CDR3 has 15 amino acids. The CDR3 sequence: CAISETSGRVGEQFF. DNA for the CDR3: TGTGCCATCAGTGAAACTAGCGGGAGGGTGGGTGAGCAGTTCTTC.

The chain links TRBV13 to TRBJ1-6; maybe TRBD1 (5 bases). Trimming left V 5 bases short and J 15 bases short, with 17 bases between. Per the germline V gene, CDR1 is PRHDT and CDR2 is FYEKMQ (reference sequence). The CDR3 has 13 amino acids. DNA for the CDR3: TGTGCCAGCAGCGGAGGGTCAGGGAGTCTCCTCCACTTT. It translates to CASSGGSGSLLHF.

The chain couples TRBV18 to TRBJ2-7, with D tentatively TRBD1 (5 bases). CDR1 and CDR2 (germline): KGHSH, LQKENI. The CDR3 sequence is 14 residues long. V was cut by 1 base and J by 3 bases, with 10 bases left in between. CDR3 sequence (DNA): TGTGCCAGCTCACCACGAGACAGTAACTACGAGCAGTACTTC. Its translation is CASSPRDSNYEQYF.

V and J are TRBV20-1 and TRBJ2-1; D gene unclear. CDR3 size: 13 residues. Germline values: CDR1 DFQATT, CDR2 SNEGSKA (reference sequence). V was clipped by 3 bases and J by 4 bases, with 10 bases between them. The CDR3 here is CSASWSVYNEQFF. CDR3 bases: TGCAGTGCTAGTTGGTCAGTGTACAATGAGCAGTTCTTC.

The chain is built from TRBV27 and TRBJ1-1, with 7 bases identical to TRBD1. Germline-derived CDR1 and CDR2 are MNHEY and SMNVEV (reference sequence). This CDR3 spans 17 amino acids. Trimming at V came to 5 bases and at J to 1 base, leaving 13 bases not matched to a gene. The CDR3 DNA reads TGTGCCAGCAGTCTAGATGCAGGGGGGACAGAGAACACTGAAGCTTTCTTT. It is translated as CASSLDAGGTENTEAFF.

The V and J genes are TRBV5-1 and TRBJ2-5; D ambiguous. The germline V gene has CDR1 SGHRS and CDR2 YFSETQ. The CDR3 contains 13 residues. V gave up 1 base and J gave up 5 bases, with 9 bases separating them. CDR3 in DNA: TGCGCCAGCAGCTTGACACCCGGGGAGACCCAGTACTTC. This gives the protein CASSLTPGETQYF.

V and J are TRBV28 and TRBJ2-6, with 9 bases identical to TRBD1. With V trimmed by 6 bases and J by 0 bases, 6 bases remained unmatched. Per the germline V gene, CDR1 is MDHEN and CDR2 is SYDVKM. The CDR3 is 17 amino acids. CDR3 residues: CASRRDRGSSGANVLTF. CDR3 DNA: TGTGCCAGCAGACGCGACAGGGGGAGCTCTGGGGCCAACGTCCTGACTTTC. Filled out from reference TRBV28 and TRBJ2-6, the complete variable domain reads DVKVTQSSRYLVKRTGEKVFLECVQDMDHENMFWYRQDPGLGLRLIYFSYDVKMKEKGDIPEGYSVSREKKERFSLILESASTNQTSMYLCASRRDRGSSGANVLTFGAGSRLTVL.

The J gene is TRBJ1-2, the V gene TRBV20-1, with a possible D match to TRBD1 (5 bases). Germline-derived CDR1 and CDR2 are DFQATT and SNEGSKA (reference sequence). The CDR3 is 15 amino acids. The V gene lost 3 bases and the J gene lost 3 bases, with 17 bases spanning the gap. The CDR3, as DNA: TGCAGTGCTAGTAACAGGCCTCAGGGTGACTATGGCTACACCTTC. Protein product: CSASNRPQGDYGYTF.

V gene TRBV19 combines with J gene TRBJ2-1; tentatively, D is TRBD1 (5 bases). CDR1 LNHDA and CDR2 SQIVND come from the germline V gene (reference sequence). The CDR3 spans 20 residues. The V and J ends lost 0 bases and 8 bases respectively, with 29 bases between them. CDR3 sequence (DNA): TGTGCCAGTAGTATAGACCTTCGGTCCAGCCTAGGGAACAGGTTCCATGAGCAGTTCTTC. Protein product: CASSIDLRSSLGNRFHEQFF.

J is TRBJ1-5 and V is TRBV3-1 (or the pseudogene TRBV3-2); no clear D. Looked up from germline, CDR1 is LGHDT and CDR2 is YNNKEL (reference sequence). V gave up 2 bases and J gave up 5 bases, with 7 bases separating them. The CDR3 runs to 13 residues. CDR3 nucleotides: TGTGCCAGCAGCCAATCTCGTGATCAGCCCCAGCATTTT. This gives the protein CASSQSRDQPQHF.

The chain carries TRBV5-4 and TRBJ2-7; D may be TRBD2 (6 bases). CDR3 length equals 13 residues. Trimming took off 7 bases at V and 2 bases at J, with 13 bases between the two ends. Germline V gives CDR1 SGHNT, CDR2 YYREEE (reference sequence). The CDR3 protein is CASVGEDAYEQYF. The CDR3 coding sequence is TGTGCCAGCGTCGGGGAGGACGCCTACGAGCAGTACTTC.

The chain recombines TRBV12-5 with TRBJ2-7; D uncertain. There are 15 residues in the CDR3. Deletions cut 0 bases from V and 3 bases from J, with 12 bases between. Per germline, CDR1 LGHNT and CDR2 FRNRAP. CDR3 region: CASGLVRPESYEQYF. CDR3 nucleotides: TGTGCTAGTGGTTTGGTACGCCCTGAGAGCTACGAGCAGTACTTC.

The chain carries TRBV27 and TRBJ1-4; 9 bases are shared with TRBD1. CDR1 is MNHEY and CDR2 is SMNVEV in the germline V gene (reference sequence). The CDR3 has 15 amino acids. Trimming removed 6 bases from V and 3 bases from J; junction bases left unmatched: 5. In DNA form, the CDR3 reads TGTGCCAGCAGCTCGGGACAGGGCGCTAATGAAAAACTGTTTTTT. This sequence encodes CASSSGQGANEKLFF.

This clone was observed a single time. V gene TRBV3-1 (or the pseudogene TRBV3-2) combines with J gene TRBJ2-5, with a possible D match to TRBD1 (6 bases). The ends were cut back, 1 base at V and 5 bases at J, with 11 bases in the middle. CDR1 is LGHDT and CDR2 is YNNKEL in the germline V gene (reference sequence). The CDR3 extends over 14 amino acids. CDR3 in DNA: TGTGCCAGCAGCCAAGCAGGGGTTTGGGAGACCCAGTACTTC. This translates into CASSQAGVWETQYF.

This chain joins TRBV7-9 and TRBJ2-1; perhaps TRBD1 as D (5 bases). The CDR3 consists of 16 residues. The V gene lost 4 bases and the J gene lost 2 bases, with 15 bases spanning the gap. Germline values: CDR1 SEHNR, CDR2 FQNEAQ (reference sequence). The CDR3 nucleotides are TGTGCCAGCAGCTCGAGAGCAGGGAAAACCTACAATGAGCAGTTCTTC. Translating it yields CASSSRAGKTYNEQFF.

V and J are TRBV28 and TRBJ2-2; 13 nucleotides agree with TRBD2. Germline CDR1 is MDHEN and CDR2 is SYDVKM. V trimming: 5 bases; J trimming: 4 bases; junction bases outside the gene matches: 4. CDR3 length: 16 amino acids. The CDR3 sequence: CASSTSGRAGTGELFF. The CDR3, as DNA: TGTGCCAGCAGTACTAGCGGGAGGGCGGGCACCGGGGAGCTGTTTTTT.

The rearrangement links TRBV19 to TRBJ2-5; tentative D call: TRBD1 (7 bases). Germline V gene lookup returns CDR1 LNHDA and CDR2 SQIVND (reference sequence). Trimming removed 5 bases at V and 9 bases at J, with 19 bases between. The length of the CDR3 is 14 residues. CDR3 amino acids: CASSPAWPRGAQYF. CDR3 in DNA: TGTGCCAGTAGTCCGGCGTGGCCCAGGGGGGCCCAGTACTTC.

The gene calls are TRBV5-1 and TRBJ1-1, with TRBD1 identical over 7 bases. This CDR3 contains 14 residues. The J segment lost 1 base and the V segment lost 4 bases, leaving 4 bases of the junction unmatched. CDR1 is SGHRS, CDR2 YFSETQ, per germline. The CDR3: CASSGGQKNTEAFF. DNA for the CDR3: TGCGCCAGCAGCGGGGGACAGAAGAACACTGAAGCTTTCTTT.

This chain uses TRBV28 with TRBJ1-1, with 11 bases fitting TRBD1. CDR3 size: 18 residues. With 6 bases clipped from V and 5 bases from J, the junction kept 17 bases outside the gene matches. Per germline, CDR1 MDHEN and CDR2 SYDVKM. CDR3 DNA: TGTGCCAGCAGCATCCGAGTAGGGGACAGGGGGTTTAAGACTGAAGCTTTCTTT. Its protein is CASSIRVGDRGFKTEAFF.